By share, the clone carrying this T cell receptor (beta chain) counts as large (0.1 to 1%). With V trimmed by 5 bases and J by 8 bases, 7 bases remained unmatched. The CDR3 has 15 amino acids. From germline, CDR1 is SEHNR and CDR2 FQNEAQ (reference sequence). These data come from a study of spatial heterogeneity in lung cancer. Time point meaning: sample taken at primary tumor resection. Unsorted whole RNA samples from tumor, nontumor lung or frozen PBMC were sequenced. A single record per CDR3 protein comes from TCRdb applying MiXCR to the 5' RACE reads. The sample carries around 3,900 distinct CDR3 sequences, roughly 16% recorded once.

The chain links TRBV7-9 to TRBJ1-6; 9 nucleotides match TRBD1. Material: PBMCs, obtained at surgery. This sequence was found in a male donor with early-stage non-small cell lung cancer. CDR3 sequence (DNA): TGTGCCAGCAGCCATGGGACAGGGTGGGATTCACCCCTCCACTTT. Its translation is CASSHGTGWDSPLHF. Drawing the rest from reference TRBV7-9 and TRBJ1-6, the complete variable domain is DTGVSQNPRHKITKRGQNVTFRCDPISEHNRLYWYRQTLGQGPEFLTYFQNEAQLEKSRLLSDRFSAERPKGSFSTLEIQRTEQGDSAMYLCASSHGTGWDSPLHFGNGTRLTVT.